The clone carrying this T cell receptor (beta chain) showed up just once. Its antigen is still unknown. The data were taken from a study of T cell responses to AZD1222 COVID-19 vaccine. Study-wide findings and caveats: Clonal diversity may have been underestimated, and the donors were mostly white British, with more females than males.

Assay used: immunoSEQ multiplex PCR; TCRdb lists only in-frame clones, some missing. The data show about 150,000 clones, with 90% to 95% seen just once and under 1.5% held by the top ten. This CDR3 has 14 residues. The germline CDR1 and CDR2 sequences are LGHNT and FRNRAP. The V and J ends lost 4 bases and 5 bases respectively, with 15 bases between them. The sequencing here drew on peripheral blood, taken on day 0 of AZD1222 vaccination. This rearrangement joins TRBV12-5 to TRBJ2-7, with D possibly being TRBD1 (6 bases). This receptor was identified in an adult in good health. In nucleotides, the CDR3 is TGTGCTAGTGGTTCGGGAACAGGGATCCACGAGCAGTACTTC. The encoded protein is CASGSGTGIHEQYF.